Following are 4 T cell receptor beta chains from one sample sequenced in a study of shared clonotypes between healthy human individuals (dated by TCRdb to the early 2020s). Library prep was done by the immunoSEQ multiplex PCR assay. In its TCRdb copy, this immuneACCESS table keeps in-frame sequences only and misses some clones. Where compared with another copy, unresolved V genes explain less than half of these, and the others have no known cause. The sample yields about 1 million clones; about 80% were counted once. The ten largest clonotypes hold roughly 0.56% of the sample. Sequenced material: memory CD4+ T cells from PBMCs. The cell subset or site label, read with the paper, signifies: CD45RA-negative fraction. These receptors originate from a man between 18 and 35 years old in good health. Some clones in this sample may be carry-over from other donors' samples.

About this clone: Other DNA variants within this sample encode the same CDR3. This chain uses TRBV2 with TRBJ1-1; TRBD1 might be the D (5 bases). The germline V and J ends were trimmed by 4 bases and 1 base, with 10 bases remaining between them. The CDR3 is 14 amino acids. Looked up from germline, CDR1 is SNHLY and CDR2 is FYNNEI. The CDR3 coding sequence is TGTGCCAGCAGTGTGGGGGGTGCGAACACTGAAGCTTTCTTT. Its translation: CASSVGGANTEAFF.

The V gene is TRBV18, the J gene TRBJ2-5, with TRBD2 matching over 14 bases. CDR3 length: 20 residues. The J segment lost 4 bases and the V segment lost 1 base, leaving 14 bases of the junction unmatched. CDR1 is KGHSH and CDR2 is LQKENI in the germline V gene. DNA for the CDR3: TGTGCCAGCTCACCACTGGGAGCACCCGGGACTAGCGGGAGTGTAGAGACCCAGTACTTC. Translating it yields CASSPLGAPGTSGSVETQYF.

CDR3 amino acids: CASSLNWNQPQHF. The CDR3 DNA reads as TGTGCCAGCAGCTTAAACTGGAATCAGCCCCAGCATTTT. This sequence joins TRBV7-7 and TRBJ1-5; D not certain. CDR1 SSHAT and CDR2 FNYEAQ come from the germline V gene (reference sequence). The CDR3 runs 13 residues. The ends were cut back, 2 bases at V and 4 bases at J, with 6 bases in the middle. The variable domain in full, with the rest retrieved from reference TRBV7-7 and TRBJ1-5, is GAGVSQSPRYKVTKRGQDVTLRCDPISSHATLYWYQQALGQGPEFLTYFNYEAQPDKSGLPSDRFSAERPEGSISTLTIQRTEQRDSAMYRCASSLNWNQPQHFGDGTRLSIL.

This chain uses TRBV5-1 with TRBJ1-3, with 10 nucleotides matching TRBD1. The germline V gene has CDR1 SGHRS and CDR2 YFSETQ. The CDR3 extends over 15 amino acids. V was clipped by 5 bases and J by 4 bases; unmatched bases: 6. The CDR3 DNA reads TGCGCCAGCAGTTCGACAGGGGGCTGGGGAAACACCATATATTTT. Translated, it gives CASSSTGGWGNTIYF.